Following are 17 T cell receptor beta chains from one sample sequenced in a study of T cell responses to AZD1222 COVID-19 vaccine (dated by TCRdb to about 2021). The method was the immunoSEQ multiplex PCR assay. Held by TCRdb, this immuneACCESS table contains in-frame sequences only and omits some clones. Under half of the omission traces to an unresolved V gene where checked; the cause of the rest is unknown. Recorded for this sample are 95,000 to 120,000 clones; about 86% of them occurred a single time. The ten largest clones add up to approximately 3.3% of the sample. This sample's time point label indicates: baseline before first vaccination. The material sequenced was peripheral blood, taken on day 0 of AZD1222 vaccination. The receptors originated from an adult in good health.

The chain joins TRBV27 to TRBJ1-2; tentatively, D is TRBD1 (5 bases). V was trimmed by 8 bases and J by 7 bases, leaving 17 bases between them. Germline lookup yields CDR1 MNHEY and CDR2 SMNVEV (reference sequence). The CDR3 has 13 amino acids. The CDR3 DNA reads TGTGCCAGCCGAGAGGTCGGGGACTCTGGCTACACCTTC. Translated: CASREVGDSGYTF.

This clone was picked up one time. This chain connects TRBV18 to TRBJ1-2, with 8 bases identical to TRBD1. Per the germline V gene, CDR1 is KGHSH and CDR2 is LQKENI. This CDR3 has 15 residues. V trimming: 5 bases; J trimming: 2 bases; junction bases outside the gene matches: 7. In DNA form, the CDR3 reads TGTGCCAGCTCAGATACCGGGACAGGAAACTATGGCTACACCTTC. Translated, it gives CASSDTGTGNYGYTF. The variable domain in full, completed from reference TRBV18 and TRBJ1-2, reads NAGVMQNPRHLVRRRGQEARLRCSPMKGHSHVYWYRQLPEEGLKFMVYLQKENIIDESGMPKERFSAEFPKEGPSILRIQQVVRGDSAAYFCASSDTGTGNYGYTFGSGTRLTVV.

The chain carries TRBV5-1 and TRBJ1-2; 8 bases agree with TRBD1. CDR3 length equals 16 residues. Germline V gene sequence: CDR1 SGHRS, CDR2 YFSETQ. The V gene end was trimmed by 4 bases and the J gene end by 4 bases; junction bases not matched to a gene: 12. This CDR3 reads CASSAAGTGGGYGYTF. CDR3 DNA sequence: TGCGCCAGCAGCGCAGCCGGGACAGGAGGGGGCTATGGCTACACCTTC.

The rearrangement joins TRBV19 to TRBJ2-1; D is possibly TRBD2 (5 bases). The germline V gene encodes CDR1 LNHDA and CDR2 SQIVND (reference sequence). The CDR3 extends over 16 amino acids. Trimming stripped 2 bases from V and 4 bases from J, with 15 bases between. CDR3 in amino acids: CASSIRLSAAYNEQFF. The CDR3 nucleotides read TGTGCCAGTAGTATAAGGCTCTCAGCGGCTTACAATGAGCAGTTCTTC.

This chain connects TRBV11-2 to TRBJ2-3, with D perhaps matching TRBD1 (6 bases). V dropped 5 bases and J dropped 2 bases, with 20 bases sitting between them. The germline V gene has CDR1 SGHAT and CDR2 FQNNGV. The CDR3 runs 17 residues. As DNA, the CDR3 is TGTGCCAGCAGCCTGAGGCCCCCAGGGGCCCACACAGATACGCAGTATTTT. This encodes CASSLRPPGAHTDTQYF.

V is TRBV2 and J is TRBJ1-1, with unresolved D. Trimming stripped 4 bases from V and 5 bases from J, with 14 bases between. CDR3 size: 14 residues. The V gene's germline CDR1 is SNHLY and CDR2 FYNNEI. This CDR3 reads CASSVTPGRTEAFF. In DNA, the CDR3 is TGTGCCAGCAGTGTAACCCCCGGGCGGACTGAAGCTTTCTTT.

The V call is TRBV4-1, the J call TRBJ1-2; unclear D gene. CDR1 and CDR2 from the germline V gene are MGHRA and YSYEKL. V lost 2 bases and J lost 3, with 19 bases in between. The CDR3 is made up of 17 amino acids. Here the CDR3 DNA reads TGCGCCAGCAGCCAAAGTCCTGTGTTGCAGAACCACTATGGCTACACCTTC. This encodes CASSQSPVLQNHYGYTF.

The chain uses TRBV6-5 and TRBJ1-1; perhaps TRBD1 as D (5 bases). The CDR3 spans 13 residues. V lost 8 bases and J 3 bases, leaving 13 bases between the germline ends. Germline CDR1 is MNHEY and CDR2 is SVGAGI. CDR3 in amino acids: CASLAGTYTEAFF. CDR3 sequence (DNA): TGTGCCAGCTTGGCAGGGACGTACACTGAAGCTTTCTTT.

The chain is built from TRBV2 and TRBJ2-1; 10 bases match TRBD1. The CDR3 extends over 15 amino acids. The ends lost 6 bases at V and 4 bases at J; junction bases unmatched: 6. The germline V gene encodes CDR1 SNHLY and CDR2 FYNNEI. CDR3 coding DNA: TGTGCCAGCAGGGCCGGGACAGGGGTTTACAATGAGCAGTTCTTC. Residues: CASRAGTGVYNEQFF.

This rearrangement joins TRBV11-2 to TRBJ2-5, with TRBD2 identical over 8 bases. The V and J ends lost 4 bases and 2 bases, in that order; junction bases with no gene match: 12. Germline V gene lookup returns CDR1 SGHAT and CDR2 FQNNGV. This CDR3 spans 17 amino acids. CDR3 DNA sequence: TGTGCCAGCAGCTCCCGAGGGGCGCGGGGGGCTCAAGAGACCCAGTACTTC. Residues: CASSSRGARGAQETQYF.

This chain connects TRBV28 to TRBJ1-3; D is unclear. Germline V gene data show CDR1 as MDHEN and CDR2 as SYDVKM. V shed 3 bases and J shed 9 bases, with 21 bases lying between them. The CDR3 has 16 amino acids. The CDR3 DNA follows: TGTGCCAGCAGTTTGCCGCTTGACTTGGGTCGGGGCACCATATATTTT. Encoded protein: CASSLPLDLGRGTIYF.

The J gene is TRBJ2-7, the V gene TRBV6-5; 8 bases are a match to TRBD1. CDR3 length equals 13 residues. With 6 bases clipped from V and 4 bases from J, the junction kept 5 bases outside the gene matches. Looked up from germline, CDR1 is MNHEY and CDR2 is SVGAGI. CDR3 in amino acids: CASSRDRGYEQYF. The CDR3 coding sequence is TGTGCCAGCAGCCGAGACAGGGGTTACGAGCAGTACTTC.

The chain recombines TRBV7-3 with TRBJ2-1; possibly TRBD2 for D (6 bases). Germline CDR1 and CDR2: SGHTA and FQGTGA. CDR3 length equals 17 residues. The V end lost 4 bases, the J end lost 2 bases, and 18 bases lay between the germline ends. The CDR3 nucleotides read TGTGCCAGCAGCTCCCGTGATCGGGGGACGACCTACAATGAGCAGTTCTTC. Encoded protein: CASSSRDRGTTYNEQFF.

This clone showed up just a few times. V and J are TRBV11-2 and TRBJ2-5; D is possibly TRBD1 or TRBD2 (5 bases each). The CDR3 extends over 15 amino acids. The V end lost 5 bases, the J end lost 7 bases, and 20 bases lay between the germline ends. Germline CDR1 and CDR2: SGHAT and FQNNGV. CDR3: CASSIAGTGSRTQYF. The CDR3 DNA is TGTGCCAGCAGCATAGCCGGGACCGGTTCTCGGACCCAGTACTTC.

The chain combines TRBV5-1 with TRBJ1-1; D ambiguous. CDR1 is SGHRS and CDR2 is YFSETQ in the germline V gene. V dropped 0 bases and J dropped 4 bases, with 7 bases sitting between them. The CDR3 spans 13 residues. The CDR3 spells CASSLVAVTEAFF. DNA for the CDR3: TGCGCCAGCAGCTTGGTTGCGGTCACTGAAGCTTTCTTT.

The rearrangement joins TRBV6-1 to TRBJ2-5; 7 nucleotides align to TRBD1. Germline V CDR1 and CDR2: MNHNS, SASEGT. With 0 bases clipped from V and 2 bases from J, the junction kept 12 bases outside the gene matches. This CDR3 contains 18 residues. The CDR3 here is CASSEAQGFAVEQETQYF. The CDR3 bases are TGTGCCAGCAGTGAAGCACAGGGGTTCGCTGTCGAACAAGAGACCCAGTACTTC.

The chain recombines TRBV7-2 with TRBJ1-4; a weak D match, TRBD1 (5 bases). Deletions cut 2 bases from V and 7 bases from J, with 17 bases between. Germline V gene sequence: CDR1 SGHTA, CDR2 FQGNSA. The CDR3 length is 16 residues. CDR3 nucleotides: TGTGCCAGCAGCTTATTAGGCAGGCGGGGCGGTGAAAAACTGTTTTTT. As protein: CASSLLGRRGGEKLFF. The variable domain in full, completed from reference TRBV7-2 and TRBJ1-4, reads GAGVSQSPSNKVTEKGKDVELRCDPISGHTALYWYRQSLGQGLEFLIYFQGNSAPDKSGLPSDRFSAERTGGSVSTLTIQRTQQEDSAVYLCASSLLGRRGGEKLFFGSGTQLSVL.